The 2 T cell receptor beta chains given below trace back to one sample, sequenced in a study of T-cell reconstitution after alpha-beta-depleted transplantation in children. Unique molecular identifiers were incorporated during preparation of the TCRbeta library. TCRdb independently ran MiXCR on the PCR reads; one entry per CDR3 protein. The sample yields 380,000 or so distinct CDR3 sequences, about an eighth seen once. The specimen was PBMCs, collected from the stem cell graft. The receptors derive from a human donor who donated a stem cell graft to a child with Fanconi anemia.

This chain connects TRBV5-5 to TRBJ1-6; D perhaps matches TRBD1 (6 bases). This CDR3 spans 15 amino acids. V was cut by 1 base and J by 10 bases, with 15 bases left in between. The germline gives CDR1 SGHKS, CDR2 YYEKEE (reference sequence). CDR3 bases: TGTGCCAGCAGCTTGAATTCAGGGGTCGAGTCACCCCTCCACTTT. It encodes CASSLNSGVESPLHF.

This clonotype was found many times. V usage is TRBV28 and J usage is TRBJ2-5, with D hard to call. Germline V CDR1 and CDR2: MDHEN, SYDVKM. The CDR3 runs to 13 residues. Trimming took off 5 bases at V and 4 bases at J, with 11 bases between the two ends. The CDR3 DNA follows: TGTGCCAGCAGTAGAAGAGTTAGAGAGACCCAGTACTTC. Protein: CASSRRVRETQYF. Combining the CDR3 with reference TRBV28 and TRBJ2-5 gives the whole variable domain DVKVTQSSRYLVKRTGEKVFLECVQDMDHENMFWYRQDPGLGLRLIYFSYDVKMKEKGDIPEGYSVSREKKERFSLILESASTNQTSMYLCASSRRVRETQYFGPGTRLLVL.